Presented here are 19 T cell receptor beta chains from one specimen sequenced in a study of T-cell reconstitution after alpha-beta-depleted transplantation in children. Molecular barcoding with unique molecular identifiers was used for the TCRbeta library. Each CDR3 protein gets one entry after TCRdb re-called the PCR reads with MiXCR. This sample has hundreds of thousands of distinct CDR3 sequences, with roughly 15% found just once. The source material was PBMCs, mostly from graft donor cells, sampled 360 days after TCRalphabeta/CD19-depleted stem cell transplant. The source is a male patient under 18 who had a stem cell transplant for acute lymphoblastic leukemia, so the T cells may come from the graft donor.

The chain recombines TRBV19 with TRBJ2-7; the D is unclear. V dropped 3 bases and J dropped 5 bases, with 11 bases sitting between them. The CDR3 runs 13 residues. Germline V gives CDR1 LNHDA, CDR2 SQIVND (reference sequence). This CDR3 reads CASSMVPHHEQYF. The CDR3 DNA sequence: TGTGCCAGTAGTATGGTACCCCACCACGAGCAGTACTTC.

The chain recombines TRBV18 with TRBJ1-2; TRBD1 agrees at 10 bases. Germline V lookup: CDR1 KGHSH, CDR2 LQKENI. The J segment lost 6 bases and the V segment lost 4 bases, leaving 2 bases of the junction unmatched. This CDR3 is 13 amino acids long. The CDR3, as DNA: TGTGCCAGCTCACTCGGACAGGGGGATGGCTACACCTTC. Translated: CASSLGQGDGYTF.

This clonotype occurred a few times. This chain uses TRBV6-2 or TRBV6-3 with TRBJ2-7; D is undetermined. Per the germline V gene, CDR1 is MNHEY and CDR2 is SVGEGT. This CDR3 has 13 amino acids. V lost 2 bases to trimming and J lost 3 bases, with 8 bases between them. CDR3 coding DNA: TGTGCCAGCAGTTACGGGCTGTTCTACGAGCAGTACTTC. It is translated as CASSYGLFYEQYF.

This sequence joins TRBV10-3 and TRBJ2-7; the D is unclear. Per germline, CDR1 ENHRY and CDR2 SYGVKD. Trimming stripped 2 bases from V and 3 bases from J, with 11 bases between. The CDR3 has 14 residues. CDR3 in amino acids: CAISERQFHYEQYF. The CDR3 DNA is TGTGCCATCAGTGAGCGGCAGTTTCACTACGAGCAGTACTTC.

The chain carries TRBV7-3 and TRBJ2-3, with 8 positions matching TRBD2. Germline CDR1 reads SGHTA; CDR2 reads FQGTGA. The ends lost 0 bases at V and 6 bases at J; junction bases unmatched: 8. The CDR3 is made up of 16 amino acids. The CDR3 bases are TGTGCCAGCAGCTTAACAGGGACTAGAAGTAAGGATACGCAGTATTTT. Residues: CASSLTGTRSKDTQYF. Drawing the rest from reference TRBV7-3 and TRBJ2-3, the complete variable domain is GAGVSQTPSNKVTEKGKYVELRCDPISGHTALYWYRQSLGQGPEFLIYFQGTGAADDSGLPNDRFFAVRPEGSVSTLKIQRTERGDSAVYLCASSLTGTRSKDTQYFGPGTRLTVL.

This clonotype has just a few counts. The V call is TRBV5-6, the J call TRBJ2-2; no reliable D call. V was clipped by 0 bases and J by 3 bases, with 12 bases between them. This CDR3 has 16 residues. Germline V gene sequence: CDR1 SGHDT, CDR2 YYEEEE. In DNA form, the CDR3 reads TGTGCCAGCAGCTTGGTTTTTAGCCCATACACCGGGGAGCTGTTTTTT. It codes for CASSLVFSPYTGELFF.

CDR3 coding DNA: TGCGCCAGCAGCACGGGACTAGCGGGAGGACCCTATGAGCAGTTCTTC. It specifies CASSTGLAGGPYEQFF. The rearrangement joins TRBV5-1 to TRBJ2-1; 15 bases map to TRBD2. Germline V CDR1 and CDR2: SGHRS, YFSETQ. The CDR3 sequence is 16 residues long. V was clipped by 4 bases and J by 8 bases; unmatched bases: 7. Using reference TRBV5-1 and TRBJ2-1 for the parts outside the CDR3, the full variable domain is KAGVTQTPRYLIKTRGQQVTLSCSPISGHRSVSWYQQTPGQGLQFLFEYFSETQRNKGNFPGRFSGRQFSNSRSEMNVSTLELGDSALYLCASSTGLAGGPYEQFFGPGTRLTVL.

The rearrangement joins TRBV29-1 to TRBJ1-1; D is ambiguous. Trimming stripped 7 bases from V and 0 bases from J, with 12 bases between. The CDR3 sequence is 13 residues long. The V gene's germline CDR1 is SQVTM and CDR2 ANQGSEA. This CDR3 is CSAPENLNTEAFF. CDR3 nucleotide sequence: TGCAGCGCCCCCGAAAACCTGAACACTGAAGCTTTCTTT.

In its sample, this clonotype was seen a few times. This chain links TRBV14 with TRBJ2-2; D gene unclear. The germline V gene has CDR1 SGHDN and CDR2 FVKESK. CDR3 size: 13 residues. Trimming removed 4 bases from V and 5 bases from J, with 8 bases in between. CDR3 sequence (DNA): TGTGCCAGCAGCCGGATTAGGACCGGGGAGCTGTTTTTT. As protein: CASSRIRTGELFF.

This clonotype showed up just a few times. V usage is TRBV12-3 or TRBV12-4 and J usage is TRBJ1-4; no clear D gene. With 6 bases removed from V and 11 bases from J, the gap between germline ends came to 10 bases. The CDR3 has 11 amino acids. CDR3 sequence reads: CASSSLGKLFF. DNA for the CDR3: TGTGCCAGCAGCTCCTTGGGGAAACTGTTTTTT.

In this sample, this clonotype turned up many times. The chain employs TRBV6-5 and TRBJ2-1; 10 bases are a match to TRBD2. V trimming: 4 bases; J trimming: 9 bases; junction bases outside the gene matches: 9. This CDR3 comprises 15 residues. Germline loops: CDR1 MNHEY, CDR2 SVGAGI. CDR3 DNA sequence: TGTGCCAGCAGTTTCTCTAGCGGGAGTCGTAGTGAGCAGTTCTTC. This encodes CASSFSSGSRSEQFF.

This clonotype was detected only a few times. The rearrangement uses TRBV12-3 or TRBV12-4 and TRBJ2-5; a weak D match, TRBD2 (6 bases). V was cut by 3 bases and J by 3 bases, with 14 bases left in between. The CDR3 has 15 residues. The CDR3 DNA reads TGTGCCAGCAGTTTGGGAAGGGGACTGAAAGAGACCCAGTACTTC. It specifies CASSLGRGLKETQYF.

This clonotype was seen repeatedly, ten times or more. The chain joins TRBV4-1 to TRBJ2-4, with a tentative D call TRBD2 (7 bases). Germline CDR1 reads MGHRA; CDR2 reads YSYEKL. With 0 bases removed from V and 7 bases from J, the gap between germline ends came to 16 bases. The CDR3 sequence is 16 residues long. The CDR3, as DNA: TGCGCCAGCAGCCAAGAAGGGGGGGGCGCATGGAACATTCAGTACTTC. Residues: CASSQEGGGAWNIQYF.

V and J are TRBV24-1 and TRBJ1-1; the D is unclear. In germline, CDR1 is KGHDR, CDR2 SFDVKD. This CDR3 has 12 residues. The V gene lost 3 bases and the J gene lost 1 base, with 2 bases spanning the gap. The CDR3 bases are TGTGCCACCAGTGATAAGAACACTGAAGCTTTCTTT. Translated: CATSDKNTEAFF.

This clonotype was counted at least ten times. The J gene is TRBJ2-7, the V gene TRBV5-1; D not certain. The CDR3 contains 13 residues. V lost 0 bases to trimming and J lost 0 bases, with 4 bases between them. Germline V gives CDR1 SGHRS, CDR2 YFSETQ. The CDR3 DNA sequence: TGCGCCAGCAGCTTGGGCAACTCCTACGAGCAGTACTTC. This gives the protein CASSLGNSYEQYF.

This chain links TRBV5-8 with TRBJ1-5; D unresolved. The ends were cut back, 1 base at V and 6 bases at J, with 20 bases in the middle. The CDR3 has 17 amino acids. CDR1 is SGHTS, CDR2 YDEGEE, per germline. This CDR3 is CASSLWPGSISIQPQHF. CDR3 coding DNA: TGTGCCAGCAGCTTGTGGCCGGGCAGTATTTCGATTCAGCCCCAGCATTTT.

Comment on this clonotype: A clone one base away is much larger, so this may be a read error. The CDR3 DNA sequence: TGTGCCAGCAGATTAGCGGGGGACTACGAGCAGTACTTC. Encoded protein: CASRLAGDYEQYF. V gene TRBV27 combines with J gene TRBJ2-7, with 9 bases that match TRBD2. Trimming cost V 6 bases and J 3 bases; bases outside gene matches: 3. The CDR3 spans 13 residues. The germline V gene encodes CDR1 MNHEY and CDR2 SMNVEV (reference sequence).

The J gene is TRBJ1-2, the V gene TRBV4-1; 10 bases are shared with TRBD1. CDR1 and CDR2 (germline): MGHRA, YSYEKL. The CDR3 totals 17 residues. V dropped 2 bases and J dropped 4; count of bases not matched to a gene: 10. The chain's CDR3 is CASSQPGQGPFVYGYTF. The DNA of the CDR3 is TGCGCCAGCAGCCAACCGGGACAGGGGCCCTTTGTCTATGGCTACACCTTC.

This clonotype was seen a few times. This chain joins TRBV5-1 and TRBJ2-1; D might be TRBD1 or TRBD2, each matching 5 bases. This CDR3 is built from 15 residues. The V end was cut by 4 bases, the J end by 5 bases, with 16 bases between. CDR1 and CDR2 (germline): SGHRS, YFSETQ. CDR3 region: CASSQTVGANNEQFF. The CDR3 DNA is TGCGCCAGCAGCCAGACAGTCGGGGCCAACAATGAGCAGTTCTTC.